These 28 T cell receptor beta chains were sequenced from one sample in a study of blood T cell repertoires in COVID-19. Clones were read by immunoSEQ multiplex PCR, and TCRdb kept only the in-frame ones, dropping some. The sample contains 270,000 or so clones, about 89% of which appear only once. Sequenced sample: peripheral blood. These receptors all come from a man aged 35-49 years with acute or convalescent COVID-19.

This clone has a single count. The rearrangement joins TRBV24-1 to TRBJ2-7; tentatively, D is TRBD2 (6 bases). The CDR3 loop spans 13 amino acids. Trimming removed 3 bases from V and 5 bases from J, with 10 bases in between. Per germline, CDR1 KGHDR and CDR2 SFDVKD. In DNA, the CDR3 is TGTGCCACCAGTGATGGAGGGATGAACGAGCAGTACTTC. Its protein is CATSDGGMNEQYF.

The rearrangement uses TRBV12-3 or TRBV12-4 and TRBJ1-6; D is undetermined. Trimming took off 3 bases at V and 13 bases at J, with 13 bases between the two ends. The CDR3 runs 13 residues. The CDR3 loop is CASSLEAPRPLHF. As DNA, the CDR3 is TGTGCCAGCAGTTTGGAGGCCCCTCGTCCCCTCCACTTT.

The chain recombines TRBV14 with TRBJ1-1; 7 bases agree with TRBD1. The CDR3 length is 17 residues. CDR1 is SGHDN and CDR2 is FVKESK in the germline V gene. With V trimmed by 4 bases and J by 0 bases, 11 bases remained unmatched. The CDR3 loop reads CASSPFRDRRMNTEAFF. CDR3 bases: TGTGCCAGCAGCCCCTTCAGGGACAGACGGATGAACACTGAAGCTTTCTTT.

Concerning this clone itself: The same CDR3 also results from other DNA sequences found in this sample. CDR3 region: CASTDRGGNQPQHF. The CDR3 coding sequence is TGTGCCAGCACAGATAGGGGGGGGAATCAGCCCCAGCATTTT. The chain has TRBV6-5 and TRBJ1-5; D is possibly TRBD1 (6 bases). Trimming took off 7 bases at V and 4 bases at J, with 14 bases between the two ends. The CDR3 consists of 14 residues. Germline assignment: CDR1 MNHEY and CDR2 SVGAGI.

The chain employs TRBV19 and TRBJ1-5, with TRBD1 identical over 9 bases. Trimming cost V 6 bases and J 3 bases; bases outside gene matches: 6. This CDR3 is 15 amino acids long. Germline loops: CDR1 LNHDA, CDR2 SQIVND (reference sequence). CDR3 amino acids: CASSVRTGANQPQHF. The CDR3 DNA reads TGTGCCAGTAGCGTTAGGACAGGGGCCAATCAGCCCCAGCATTTT.

This chain connects TRBV5-1 to TRBJ2-7; 8 bases align to TRBD1. From germline, CDR1 is SGHRS and CDR2 YFSETQ. The trim removed 4 bases at V and 0 bases at J, leaving 6 bases unmatched. The CDR3 consists of 15 residues. This chain's CDR3 is CASSPRTGHSYEQYF. The CDR3 DNA sequence: TGCGCCAGCAGCCCTAGGACAGGGCACTCCTACGAGCAGTACTTC.

Comment on this clone: A read error may produce the germline difference seen at one junction end. This chain connects TRBV5-1 to TRBJ2-7; the match to TRBD1 covers 8 bases. Germline lookup yields CDR1 SGHRS and CDR2 YFSETQ. This CDR3 spans 15 amino acids. Written as DNA, the CDR3 is TGCGCCAGCAGCTTGGGGGGACAGGTCTCCAACGAGCAGTACTTC. Protein product: CASSLGGQVSNEQYF.

This chain links TRBV5-1 with TRBJ2-2; 8 bases align to TRBD2. Germline-derived CDR1 and CDR2 are SGHRS and YFSETQ. The CDR3 is 14 residues long. With 0 bases clipped from V and 6 bases from J, the junction kept 1 base outside the gene matches. The CDR3 nucleotides read TGCGCCAGCAGCTTGGGGACTAGCCCCGGGGAGCTGTTTTTT. It codes for CASSLGTSPGELFF.

The V gene is TRBV28, the J gene TRBJ1-5, with D unresolved. The CDR3 contains 15 residues. Trimming took off 4 bases at V and 2 bases at J, with 12 bases between the two ends. The germline CDR1 and CDR2 sequences are MDHEN and SYDVKM. CDR3 nucleotides: TGTGCCAGCAGTTCACTCCCCACGGGCAATCAGCCCCAGCATTTT. This codes for CASSSLPTGNQPQHF.

The V gene is TRBV23-1, the J gene TRBJ2-1; perhaps TRBD1 as D (5 bases). TRBV23-1 falls under the ORF class, with uncertain function. Trimming left V 1 base short and J 6 bases short, with 10 bases between. The CDR3 sequence is 14 residues long. CDR3 in DNA: TGCGCCAGCAGTCAATTAGGGGTTTCCAATGAGCAGTTCTTC. It yields the protein CASSQLGVSNEQFF.

This clone was found once. V usage is TRBV2 and J usage is TRBJ2-3; tentative D call: TRBD2 (6 bases). CDR3 length: 19 residues. Between the trimmed V and J ends, which lost 3 bases and 3 bases, there was a span of 25 bases. CDR1 is SNHLY and CDR2 is FYNNEI in the germline V gene. CDR3 sequence: CASSERESLTDWETDTQYF. CDR3 DNA sequence: TGTGCCAGCAGTGAGCGGGAATCCCTCACAGATTGGGAAACAGATACGCAGTATTTT. Based on the CDR3 plus reference TRBV2 and TRBJ2-3, the full variable domain is EPEVTQTPSHQVTQMGQEVILRCVPISNHLYFYWYRQILGQKVEFLVSFYNNEISEKSEIFDDQFSVERPDGSNFTLKIRSTKLEDSAMYFCASSERESLTDWETDTQYFGPGTRLTVL.

A remark on this clone: Other DNA sequences in the sample encode the same CDR3. The J gene is TRBJ1-1, the V gene TRBV18; D possibly corresponds to TRBD1 (6 bases). Trimming removed 3 bases from V and 1 base from J, with 6 bases in between. The CDR3 spans 13 residues. Germline V gene sequence: CDR1 KGHSH, CDR2 LQKENI. CDR3 DNA sequence: TGTGCCAGCTCACCGACAGGGAACACTGAAGCTTTCTTT. Translated, it gives CASSPTGNTEAFF.

The chain links TRBV5-1 to TRBJ1-4; D call uncertain. Trimming removed 2 bases from V and 0 bases from J, with 8 bases in between. CDR3 size: 15 residues. Germline V gene data show CDR1 as SGHRS and CDR2 as YFSETQ. The DNA for the CDR3 is TGCGCCAGCAGCTTCGGGGTTGCAACTAATGAAAAACTGTTTTTT. Translating gives CASSFGVATNEKLFF.

The chain has TRBV5-4 and TRBJ2-3; 8 bases agree with TRBD1. From germline, CDR1 is SGHNT and CDR2 YYREEE (reference sequence). This CDR3 has 14 residues. V gave up 6 bases and J gave up 5 bases; unmatched junction bases: 8. CDR3 nucleotide sequence: TGTGCCAGCACCCGGAGACAGGGGAAAGATACGCAGTATTTT. Translating gives CASTRRQGKDTQYF.

V and J are TRBV5-1 and TRBJ2-1; 10 bases fit TRBD2. V trimming: 0 bases; J trimming: 4 bases; junction bases outside the gene matches: 4. CDR1 and CDR2 (germline): SGHRS, YFSETQ. The CDR3 spans 16 residues. CDR3 coding DNA: TGCGCCAGCAGCTTGGCCTCTAGCGGGGGATACAATGAGCAGTTCTTC. It yields the protein CASSLASSGGYNEQFF.

The chain links TRBV7-3 to TRBJ1-1; possibly TRBD1 for D (5 bases). Germline V CDR1 and CDR2: SGHTA, FQGTGA. Trimming stripped 5 bases from V and 3 bases from J, with 10 bases between. The CDR3 spans 13 residues. CDR3 residues: CASSHDRDTEAFF. CDR3 bases: TGTGCCAGCAGCCATGACAGAGACACTGAAGCTTTCTTT. The whole variable domain, remainder taken from reference TRBV7-3 and TRBJ1-1, is GAGVSQTPSNKVTEKGKYVELRCDPISGHTALYWYRQSLGQGPEFLIYFQGTGAADDSGLPNDRFFAVRPEGSVSTLKIQRTERGDSAVYLCASSHDRDTEAFFGQGTRLTVV.

Comment on this clone: The same CDR3 is also encoded by other DNA sequences in this sample. This chain uses TRBV5-1 with TRBJ1-5; TRBD1 aligns across 9 bases. V gave up 2 bases and J gave up 0 bases; unmatched junction bases: 0. The CDR3 contains 15 residues. Germline CDR1 SGHRS, CDR2 YFSETQ. The CDR3 here is CASSLQGASNQPQHF. The CDR3 nucleotides read TGCGCCAGCAGCTTACAGGGGGCTAGCAATCAGCCCCAGCATTTT.

V usage is TRBV2 and J usage is TRBJ2-1, with 11 bases aligning to TRBD2. After removal of 6 bases from V and 2 bases from J, the junction contained 6 bases not matched to a gene. The CDR3 loop spans 16 amino acids. Germline V gives CDR1 SNHLY, CDR2 FYNNEI. DNA for the CDR3: TGTGCCAGCAGAGATATAGCGGGGGGGCCCTACAATGAGCAGTTCTTC. Protein product: CASRDIAGGPYNEQFF.

This clone has only a few counts. The rearrangement uses TRBV19 and TRBJ2-1; 9 bases agree with TRBD2. The CDR3 covers 16 residues. Germline loops: CDR1 LNHDA, CDR2 SQIVND (reference sequence). J was trimmed by 8 bases and V by 7 bases; bases with no gene match: 15. CDR3 loop: CASNGIMRGGLDEQFF. The CDR3 DNA follows: TGTGCCAGTAACGGCATTATGCGGGGGGGCCTGGATGAGCAGTTCTTC.

This clone appeared a single time. The chain's CDR3 is CASSFPRGRGKFGYTF. The CDR3 DNA follows: TGTGCCAGCAGCTTCCCCCGGGGCAGGGGGAAGTTTGGCTACACCTTC. V usage is TRBV5-6 and J usage is TRBJ1-2, with 7 bases matching TRBD1. This CDR3 comprises 16 residues. Trimming took 2 bases from V and 7 from J; bases not matched to a gene: 14. CDR1 and CDR2 (germline): SGHDT, YYEEEE.

CDR3 residues: CASSQTGGTDYEQYF. The CDR3, as DNA: TGTGCCAGCAGCCAGACGGGGGGGACCGACTACGAGCAGTACTTC. The chain employs TRBV14 and TRBJ2-7, with 8 bases identical to TRBD2. This CDR3 region has 15 residues. Germline V gene data show CDR1 as SGHDN and CDR2 as FVKESK. With V trimmed by 3 bases and J by 3 bases, 7 bases remained unmatched.

This sequence joins TRBV5-4 and TRBJ2-7; D is unresolved. Germline lookup yields CDR1 SGHNT and CDR2 YYREEE (reference sequence). The CDR3 spans 16 residues. Trimming shortened V by 4 bases and J by 0 bases, and 17 bases separated the two germline ends. The CDR3 DNA sequence: TGTGCCAGCAGCCTCCCCCCTACCGTGAGCTCCTACGAGCAGTACTTC. The encoded protein is CASSLPPTVSSYEQYF.

The rearrangement joins TRBV11-3 to TRBJ2-3, with 10 positions matching TRBD2. Per germline, CDR1 SGHNT and CDR2 YENEEA. The length of the CDR3 is 14 residues. The junction had 3 bases not matched to a gene; V was cut back by 5 bases and J by 4 bases. CDR3 nucleotides: TGTGCCAGCAGCCCCAGCGGGGGGGCAGATACGCAGTATTTT. This codes for CASSPSGGADTQYF. The full variable domain, its missing parts supplied by reference TRBV11-3 and TRBJ2-3, is EAGVVQSPRYKIIEKKQPVAFWCNPISGHNTLYWYLQNLGQGPELLIRYENEEAVDDSQLPKDRFSAERLKGVDSTLKIQPAELGDSAVYLCASSPSGGADTQYFGPGTRLTVL.

The chain couples TRBV5-1 to TRBJ1-3; TRBD1 might be the D (5 bases). This CDR3 has 18 residues. CDR1 is SGHRS and CDR2 is YFSETQ in the germline V gene. The ends were cut back, 4 bases at V and 4 bases at J, with 24 bases in the middle. The CDR3 bases are TGCGCCAGCAGCGAAGGACCTTCAGGGAATCCCTCCGGAAACACCATATATTTT. It codes for CASSEGPSGNPSGNTIYF.

The rearrangement joins TRBV5-1 to TRBJ1-1; perhaps TRBD1 as D (6 bases). V was shortened by 1 base and J by 2 bases, with 21 bases between the two germline ends. The CDR3 is made up of 18 amino acids. In germline, CDR1 is SGHRS, CDR2 YFSETQ. The CDR3 DNA is TGCGCCAGCAGCTTGAGTCGGGGAATGGCAGGGGTTAACACTGAAGCTTTCTTT. Translating it yields CASSLSRGMAGVNTEAFF. The full variable domain, with the rest looked up from reference TRBV5-1 and TRBJ1-1, is KAGVTQTPRYLIKTRGQQVTLSCSPISGHRSVSWYQQTPGQGLQFLFEYFSETQRNKGNFPGRFSGRQFSNSRSEMNVSTLELGDSALYLCASSLSRGMAGVNTEAFFGQGTRLTVV.

The gene calls are TRBV20-1 and TRBJ2-7, with D possibly being TRBD1 (6 bases). The CDR3 has 11 amino acids. Germline CDR1 reads DFQATT; CDR2 reads SNEGSKA (reference sequence). V was cut by 6 bases and J by 8 bases, with 14 bases left in between. This CDR3 reads CSAIRDTKQYF. The CDR3 nucleotides read TGCAGTGCCATTCGGGACACCAAGCAGTACTTC.

The V and J genes are TRBV7-3 and TRBJ2-3, with 12 bases matching TRBD2. With 6 bases clipped from V and 0 bases from J, the junction kept 16 bases outside the gene matches. Germline CDR1 and CDR2: SGHTA and FQGTGA. This CDR3 spans 20 amino acids. CDR3 coding DNA: TGTGCCAGCAGTCCTTTTCTCCTGACTAGCGGGGGCCCAAGCACAGATACGCAGTATTTT. Protein sequence: CASSPFLLTSGGPSTDTQYF.

The chain recombines TRBV6-5 with TRBJ2-2; TRBD1 matches at 8 bases. There are 14 residues in the CDR3. Germline CDR1 and CDR2: MNHEY and SVGAGI. J was trimmed by 4 bases and V by 6 bases; bases with no gene match: 4. CDR3 sequence reads: CASRRQGITGELFF. In DNA form, the CDR3 reads TGTGCCAGCAGACGACAGGGGATCACCGGGGAGCTGTTTTTT.